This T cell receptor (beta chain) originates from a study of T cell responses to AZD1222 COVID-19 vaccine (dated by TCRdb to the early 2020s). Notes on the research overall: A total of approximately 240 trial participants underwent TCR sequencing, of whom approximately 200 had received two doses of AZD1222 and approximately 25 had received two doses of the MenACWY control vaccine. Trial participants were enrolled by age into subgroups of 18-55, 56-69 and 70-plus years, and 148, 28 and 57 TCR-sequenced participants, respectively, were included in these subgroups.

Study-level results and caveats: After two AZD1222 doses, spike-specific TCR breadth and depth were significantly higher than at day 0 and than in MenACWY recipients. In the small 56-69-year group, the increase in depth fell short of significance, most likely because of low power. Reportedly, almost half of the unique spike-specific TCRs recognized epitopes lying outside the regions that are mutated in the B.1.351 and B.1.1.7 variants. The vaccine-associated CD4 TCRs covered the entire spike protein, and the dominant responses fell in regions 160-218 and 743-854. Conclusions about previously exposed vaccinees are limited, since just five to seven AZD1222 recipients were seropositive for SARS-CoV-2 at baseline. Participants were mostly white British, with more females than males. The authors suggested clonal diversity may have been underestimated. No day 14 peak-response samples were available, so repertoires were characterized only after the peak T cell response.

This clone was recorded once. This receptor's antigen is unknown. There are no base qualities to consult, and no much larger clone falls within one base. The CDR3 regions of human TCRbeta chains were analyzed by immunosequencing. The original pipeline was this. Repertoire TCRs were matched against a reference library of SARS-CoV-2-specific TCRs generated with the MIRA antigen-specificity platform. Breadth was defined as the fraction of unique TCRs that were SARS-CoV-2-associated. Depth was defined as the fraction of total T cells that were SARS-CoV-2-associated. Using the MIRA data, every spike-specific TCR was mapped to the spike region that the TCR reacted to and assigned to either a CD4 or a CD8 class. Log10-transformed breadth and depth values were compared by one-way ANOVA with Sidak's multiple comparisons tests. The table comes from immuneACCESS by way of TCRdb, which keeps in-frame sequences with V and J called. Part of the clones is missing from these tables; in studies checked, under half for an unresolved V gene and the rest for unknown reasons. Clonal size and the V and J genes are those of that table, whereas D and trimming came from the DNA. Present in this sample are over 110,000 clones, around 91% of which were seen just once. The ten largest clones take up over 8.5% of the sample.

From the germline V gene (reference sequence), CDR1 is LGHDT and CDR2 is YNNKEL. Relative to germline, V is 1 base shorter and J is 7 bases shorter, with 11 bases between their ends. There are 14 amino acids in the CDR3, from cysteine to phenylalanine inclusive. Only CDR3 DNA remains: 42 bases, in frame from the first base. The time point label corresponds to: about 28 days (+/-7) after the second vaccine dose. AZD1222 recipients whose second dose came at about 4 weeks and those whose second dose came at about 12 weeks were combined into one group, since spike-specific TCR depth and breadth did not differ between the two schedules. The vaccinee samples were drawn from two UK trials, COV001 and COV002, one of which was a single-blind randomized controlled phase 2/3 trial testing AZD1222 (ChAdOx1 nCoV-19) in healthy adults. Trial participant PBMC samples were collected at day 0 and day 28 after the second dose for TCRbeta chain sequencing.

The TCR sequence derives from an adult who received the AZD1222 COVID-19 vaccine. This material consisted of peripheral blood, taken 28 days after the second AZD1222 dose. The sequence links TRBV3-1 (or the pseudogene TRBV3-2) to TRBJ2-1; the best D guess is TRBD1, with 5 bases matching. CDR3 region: CASSQVFRQNEQFF. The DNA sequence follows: TGTGCCAGCAGCCAAGTATTCAGACAGAATGAGCAGTTCTTC.